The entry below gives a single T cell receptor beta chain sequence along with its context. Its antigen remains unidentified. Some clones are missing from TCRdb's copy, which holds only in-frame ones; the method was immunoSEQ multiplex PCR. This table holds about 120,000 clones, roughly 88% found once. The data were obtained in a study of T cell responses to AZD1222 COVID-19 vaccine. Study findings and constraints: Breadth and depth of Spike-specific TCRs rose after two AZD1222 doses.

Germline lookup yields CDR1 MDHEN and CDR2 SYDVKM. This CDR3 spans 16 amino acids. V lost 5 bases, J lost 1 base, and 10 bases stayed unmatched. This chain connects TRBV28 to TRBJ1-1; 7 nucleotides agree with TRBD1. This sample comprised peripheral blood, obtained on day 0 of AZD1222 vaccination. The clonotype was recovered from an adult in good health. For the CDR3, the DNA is TGTGCCAGCAGTCAGGCGACAGGGCGAGAGAACACTGAAGCTTTCTTT. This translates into CASSQATGRENTEAFF.